This T cell receptor (beta chain) emerged from a study of immune evolution from preneoplasia to lung adenocarcinoma. H&E slides confirmed each diagnosis, reviewed by two pathologists independently. Germline-derived CDR1 and CDR2 are SEHNR and FQNEAQ (reference sequence). V lost 1 base to trimming and J lost 4 bases, with 4 bases between them. This CDR3 is built from 13 residues. Remarks on this clone: Its cognate antigen is unknown. Other nucleotide sequences from this sample produce the same CDR3.

TCRdb's table, derived via immunoSEQ multiplex PCR, lists solely in-frame clones and lacks some. This table has 6,500 to 10,000 clones, roughly 83% appearing once. Whole-study findings and limits: Top clone share appeared to fall from AAH through AIS, MIA, adenocarcinoma.

This sequence was found in a person between 45 and 75 years old with lung adenocarcinoma. The chain employs TRBV7-9 and TRBJ2-2; the D is unclear. Sequenced input: FFPE invasive lung adenocarcinoma tissue. The CDR3, as DNA: TGTGCCAGCAGCTTAGGGAGCACCGGGGAGCTGTTTTTT. Protein: CASSLGSTGELFF.